This T cell receptor (beta chain) was captured in a study of breast tumors, draining lymph nodes, adjacent tissues. Findings and caveats of the study: Tumors had less TCR diversity than lymph nodes, more than nontumor tissue. Tumor and nontumor repertoires were significantly more similar in luminal-like than in basal-like breast cancer. Data only fit, rather than demonstrated, lymph node origin of most tumor T cells. Most tumor T cells seemingly derive from lymph node, then expand in tumor.

Axillary draining lymph nodes of breast cancer patients supplied the node samples. This clonotype has at least ten counts. Its target is not known. TCRdb re-analysed the multiplex PCR reads in MiXCR, keeping a single row per CDR3 protein. Of some 100,000 distinct CDR3 sequences listed, 21% are singletons. This clonotype was obtained from a female donor with breast cancer. Some clones in this sample may be carry-over from other donors' samples. Sequencing was done on a sample of axillary lymph node tissue.

The CDR3 DNA reads TGTGCCAGCAGCCAAGACGCGGGAGCCTATGGCTACACCTTC. It is translated as CASSQDAGAYGYTF. The J gene is TRBJ1-2, the V gene TRBV4-2; D unclear. V lost 0 bases, J lost 4 bases, and 9 bases lay in between. CDR3 size: 14 residues. Germline V gives CDR1 LGHNA, CDR2 YNFKEQ.